The entry below gives a single T cell receptor (beta chain) sequence along with its context. This clone was recorded only once. The clone's antigen remains unknown. Base qualities are not recorded, but no much larger clone differs from it by a single base. The cohort consisted of approximately 670 healthy bone marrow donors. At the time of sampling, every cohort member was nominally healthy, though immune exposures that went unrecorded were likely present. The donor was CMV seronegative and belonged to the group of over 350 seronegative cohort members. A peripheral blood sample was collected from each donor, and TCR beta sequencing was performed on peripheral blood mononuclear cells. The Qiagen DNeasy Blood Extraction Kit was used to extract genomic DNA from the blood cell samples. The data derive from a study of cytomegalovirus exposure and HLA in healthy donors (dated by TCRdb to 2017 to 2019). Looking at the study overall: According to an earlier analysis of 587 of the donors, roughly 180 million T cells yielded roughly 110 million unique TCR beta sequences and around 280 Gb of sequence data. On average, about 200,000 unique TCR beta nucleotide sequences were sequenced per donor among a few hundred genotyped donors of the cohort, with roughly 18% of those sequences being non-productive. Among the approximately 400 genotyped donors, around 81% belonged to the genetic ancestry cluster associated with self-reported Caucasian donors. Using immunosequencing, the study profiled T cell repertoires from 550 to 750 subjects and related those repertoires to cytomegalovirus serostatus. Every repertoire in the discovery cohort had been generated on one and the same sequencing platform. The study was designed to test whether signatures of past pathogen exposure could be identified by cataloging public T cell receptors. About 320 gigabases of sequencing data and some 85 million unique TCR sequences were included in an early release covering about 700 HLA-typed donors. A later analysis re-analyzed previously published TCR beta repertoires from roughly 600 donors and added high-resolution HLA genotyping to study TCR occurrence patterns. A separate validation cohort of more than 100 different subjects was used in addition to the approximately 700-subject first cohort. The study combined high-throughput TCR immunosequencing, statistical association of individual TCRs with disease status, and machine learning to predict cytomegalovirus infection status. Donor age, sex, ethnicity and CMV serostatus were compiled together with the repertoire data. In a later genetic analysis, genome-wide SNP genotypes for about three fifths of the 666 donors were used, and that subset was treated as a discovery cohort. Because of strong linkage in the cohort, a few DR-DQ haplotypes were treated as single units for association and clustering. Rather than using new phenotypic data, the later analysis identified candidate immune exposures from TCR beta sequences and from how often those sequences occurred across donors. An earlier analysis of approximately 580 of the donors used high-throughput TCR beta sequencing to judge whether each TCR beta V gene segment behaved as functional or pseudogenic. HLA typing covered class I and class II loci at four-digit resolution. The number of donors typed differed by locus, with roughly 629-640 for A, B, C, DRB1 and DQB1, 522 for DQA1, about 610 for DPA1, and some 470 for DPB1.

The library was prepared using the immunoSEQ multiplex PCR assay. The multiplex PCR relied on a mix of 60 forward primers for TCR Vbeta segments and 13 reverse primers for TCR Jbeta segments. A multiplex PCR assay on genomic DNA amplified the CDR3 region of rearranged TCR beta genes. The Illumina HiSeq System was used to sequence the amplified TCR beta libraries as 87-base-pair reads. As for the authors' bioinformatics: Across the roughly 670 repertoires, a later analysis counted tens of millions of unique TCR beta chains, some 11 million of which were shared by at least two donors. A nearest-neighbor algorithm error-corrected the raw reads and collapsed the reads into unique sequences, merging closely related sequences to remove PCR and sequencing errors. V, D and J gene segments were assigned by aligning CDR3 sequences to IMGT reference sequences. For a sequence to be retained, a match of at least six nucleotides was required to both a V gene segment and a J gene segment. A rearrangement counted as productive if the CDR3 had no stop codons and remained in frame with V and J, and every other rearrangement counted as non-productive. CDR3 was defined according to IMGT convention as the region running from the second conserved V-encoded cysteine to the conserved J-encoded phenylalanine. In an earlier analysis of around 640 of the donors, sequences lacking an unambiguous match to a single V gene segment were excluded. In an earlier analysis of 587 of the donors, V segments were called functional above 56.7% productive rearrangements and were called segregating when the between-donor standard deviation exceeded 5%. A statistical classification framework was built to diagnose cytomegalovirus status from the catalog of TCR beta chain sequences. In a later analysis, V and J genes were assigned by comparing TCR nucleotide sequences against IMGT/GENE-DB human TR gene sequences. A later analysis assigned CDR3 sequences and most-parsimonious VDJ recombination scenarios with the TCRdist pipeline. In a later analysis, each TCR beta chain was defined by its CDR3 amino acid sequence together with its V-gene family, and reads without a unique V-gene family were excluded. In a later analysis, a few hundred highly shared, low-generation-probability nucleotide sequences were removed to address suspected cross-contamination and a sequencing artifact. In a later analysis, a clonal expansion index for each public chain was calculated from normalized within-repertoire ranks of inferred template counts. In a later analysis, generation probabilities were computed with a VDJ recombination model fitted to out-of-frame rearrangements, and the resulting probabilities were checked against IGoR. A later analysis scored TCR-TCR, TCR-HLA and TCR-CMV co-occurrence with hypergeometric tests, applying a repertoire-size bias correction to TCR pairs. A later analysis estimated false discovery rates by permuting HLA or CMV assignments 20 times. In a later analysis, co-occurring TCRs were grouped with DBSCAN, and TCRdist sequence similarity was added when clustering was performed within HLA-allele-positive subsets. Co-occurrence clustering excluded repertoires with fewer than 30,000 or more than 120,000 public chains, plus five with anomalous nucleotide sharing. TCRdb took over this immuneACCESS table, retaining in-frame rearrangements with V and J assigned. Such tables are incomplete; in checked studies, under half of the missing clones stem from an unresolved V gene, and the remainder is unexplained. V and J calls and clone size are copied from that table; D and trimming were computed from the DNA. Recorded for this sample are approximately 130,000 clones; around 85% of them occurred a single time. The ten most abundant clones make up 1.5% to 2% of the sample.

On the study overall, not on this receptor specifically: Compared with the 666-donor mean, donors in an Asian-associated ancestry cluster had fewer N-insertions in productive TCRs, according to a later genetic analysis. The study listed approximately 150 TCR beta chains as associated with cytomegalovirus. CMV serostatus was the only immune exposure information available for the cohort. According to a later analysis, most CMV-associated TCR beta chains appeared to be HLA-restricted, and the HLA associations seemed to be driven largely by CMV exposure. In a later analysis, HLA-associated TCR beta chains were found to be more clonally expanded and to have lower generation probabilities than equally common non-associated chains. In a later genetic analysis, a missense DCLRE1C variant was associated with V-gene and J-gene trimming of TCR beta chains, and the association was replicated in an independent cohort. Across donors, most TCR sequences were observed very rarely, whereas some public TCRs were present in many individuals. The authors suggested that the approach could potentially be extended to other disease states and immunological phenotypes. A group of highly shared sequence variants was considered likely to be a technical artifact of the sequencing pipeline. This cohort had only TCR beta chains sequenced, and the lack of alpha or paired-chain data limited which features could be detected. Specific HLA alleles were associated with 16,951 TCR beta sequences at a false discovery rate of 0.05 in a later analysis. An earlier analysis of 450 to 750 of the donors showed that most TCR beta V segments appeared in productive rearrangements either about 87% or about 30% of the time, which broadly matched IMGT annotations. Strong co-occurrence of HLA alleles, especially DR and DQ, made assigning TCR associations to individual alleles difficult. Correlated functional status among segregating V segments might be attributable to linkage disequilibrium, but an unknown experimental factor could not be ruled out. Because counts were too low, around 18 rarely observed V segments, including chromosome 9 orphons, were left out of the earlier analysis of roughly 600 of the donors. A further reported finding was that TCR beta sequences accurately predicted the HLA-A and HLA-B alleles for most subjects in the first cohort. In both the original and validation cohorts, the classifier was reported to diagnose cytomegalovirus status with high specificity and sensitivity. HLA typing was unavailable for some donors at each locus, so association tests used only the typed subset. Three of the identified cytomegalovirus-associated TCR beta chains were confirmed in vitro to be specific for cytomegalovirus antigens. Presence/absence analyses assumed roughly uniform sequencing depth across donors, an assumption that may not hold. In a later analysis, TCR association rates were found to vary across HLA loci, with the most associated TCRs seen for DRB1 alleles and the fewest for HLA-C alleles. In a later analysis, several top co-occurrence clusters were reported to appear linked to parvovirus B19, influenza, CMV and Epstein-Barr virus.

Sequenced: PBMCs. This TCR derives from a boy between 10 and 17 years old in good health and CMV-seronegative.

Read as DNA, the sequence is TGTGCCACCAGCAGATCCGGGACAGGGGGGGACACCATATATTTT. Translation gives CATSRSGTGGDTIYF. The chain was built from TRBV15 and TRBJ1-3; 11 of the junction bases match TRBD1. The V end gives up 2 bases and the J end 8 bases, leaving 5 bases in the junction not matched to a gene. CDR1 LNHNV and CDR2 YYDKDF are derived from the germline V gene (reference sequence). Inclusive of the bounding cysteine and phenylalanine, the CDR3 is 15 residues long. Kept here is only the CDR3 DNA, which spans 45 bases and is read in frame from base 1.